The 29 T cell receptor beta chains given below trace back to one sample, sequenced in a study of a mutant IDH1 vaccine in newly diagnosed glioma. Time point: baseline, week 1 (first vaccination visit). Noted treatment: pre-vaccination baseline after standard-of-care therapy. Produced via immunoSEQ multiplex PCR; TCRdb's table is partial and in-frame only. This table has 90,000 to 95,000 clones, about 83% appearing once. The sequencing used PBMCs, collected from a glioma patient treated with radiotherapy, temozolomide or both. The receptors come from a woman aged 45-59 years with glioma.

V gene TRBV7-2 combines with J gene TRBJ2-2; the D call may be TRBD1 or TRBD2 (6 bases each). The CDR3 contains 15 residues. V lost 2 bases and J lost 4, with 11 bases in between. Looked up from germline, CDR1 is SGHTA and CDR2 is FQGNSA. CDR3: CASSLKGGSTGELFF. The CDR3 region has the DNA TGTGCCAGCAGCTTAAAAGGGGGGAGCACCGGGGAGCTGTTTTTT.

J is TRBJ1-2 and V is TRBV5-4; 7 bases are shared with TRBD1. Germline loops: CDR1 SGHNT, CDR2 YYREEE (reference sequence). CDR3 length: 13 amino acids. Losses at the gene ends were 3 bases for V and 6 bases for J; bases not matched to a gene: 5. For the CDR3, the DNA is TGTGCCAGCAGCTCGACAGGGTTTGATGGCTACACCTTC. Protein sequence: CASSSTGFDGYTF.

This chain joins TRBV19 and TRBJ1-3; D not resolved. From germline, CDR1 is LNHDA and CDR2 SQIVND (reference sequence). With 10 bases removed from V and 0 bases from J, the gap between germline ends came to 13 bases. The CDR3 sequence is 14 residues long. The CDR3 DNA is TGTGCCACCTCTCCGGGGTCCTCTGGAAACACCATATATTTT. It specifies CATSPGSSGNTIYF.

To note about this clone: Other DNA sequences within the sample encode an identical CDR3. CDR3 sequence: CSARASYEQYF. The DNA of the CDR3 is TGCAGTGCTAGGGCTAGCTACGAGCAGTACTTC. The chain couples TRBV20-1 to TRBJ2-7; no definite D call. V lost 3 bases and J lost 3, with 6 bases in between. The CDR3 is made up of 11 amino acids. CDR1 DFQATT and CDR2 SNEGSKA come from the germline V gene (reference sequence).

This clone occurred a few times. This chain joins TRBV18 and TRBJ1-4; no clear D gene. The CDR3 totals 14 residues. Germline V CDR1 and CDR2: KGHSH, LQKENI. V lost 5 bases, J lost 0 bases, and 7 bases lay in between. The CDR3 spells CASSYDATNEKLFF. The DNA for the CDR3 is TGTGCCAGCTCATACGATGCAACTAATGAAAAACTGTTTTTT.

J is TRBJ1-4 and V is TRBV28; no firm D call. V dropped 6 bases and J dropped 14 bases, with 19 bases sitting between them. The CDR3 runs to 13 residues. CDR1 and CDR2 from the germline V gene are MDHEN and SYDVKM. The CDR3 sequence is CASSPLLGDGLFF. The CDR3 nucleotides are TGTGCCAGCAGCCCTCTTTTGGGAGACGGGCTGTTTTTT.

The chain joins TRBV7-9 to TRBJ1-6; D not resolved. The CDR3 spans 15 residues. CDR1 and CDR2 (germline): SEHNR, FQNEAQ (reference sequence). Trimming shortened V by 4 bases and J by 6 bases, and 13 bases separated the two germline ends. The CDR3 sequence is CASSSAARTNSPLHF. CDR3 coding DNA: TGTGCCAGCAGCTCCGCTGCAAGGACTAATTCACCCCTCCACTTT.

This clone was seen only once. This chain links TRBV6-1 with TRBJ2-1; TRBD2 matches at 8 bases. Germline-derived CDR1 and CDR2 are MNHNS and SASEGT. This CDR3 has 14 amino acids. The junction had 14 bases not matched to a gene; V was cut back by 10 bases and J by 9 bases. As DNA, the CDR3 is TGTGCCATCCCTGTCGGCGGGGGGTATCCTGAGCAGTTCTTC. Protein sequence: CAIPVGGGYPEQFF.

The rearrangement uses TRBV19 and TRBJ2-7; 7 bases are a match to TRBD1. The trim removed 6 bases at V and 1 base at J, leaving 15 bases unmatched. CDR1 and CDR2 (germline): LNHDA, SQIVND (reference sequence). The CDR3 runs 17 residues. CDR3 in DNA: TGTGCCAGTAGCCCGAAACTCAAAACAGGGGATTCCTACGAGCAGTACTTC. It is translated as CASSPKLKTGDSYEQYF.

The chain has TRBV21-1 and TRBJ1-2. TRBV21-1 is tagged as a pseudogene. This CDR3 is built from 15 residues. For the CDR3, the DNA is TGTGCCAGCAGCAAATCATGCACTGCCAACTATGGCTACACCTTC. This encodes CASSKSCTANYGYTF.

The chain carries TRBV9 and TRBJ2-3; 14 bases align to TRBD2. Germline V CDR1 and CDR2: SGDLS, YYNGEE. Germline trimming cut 5 bases from V and 7 bases from J; bases unmatched to any gene: 6. This CDR3 has 15 amino acids. CDR3 bases: TGTGCCAGCAGTGGACTAGCGGGGGGCCCAAATACGCAGTATTTT. Translation gives CASSGLAGGPNTQYF.

The chain couples TRBV20-1 to TRBJ2-3, with 7 bases that match TRBD1. The CDR3 length is 11 residues. V was clipped by 5 bases and J by 5 bases; unmatched bases: 1. The germline gives CDR1 DFQATT, CDR2 SNEGSKA (reference sequence). The CDR3 sequence is CSAHRGDTQYF. CDR3 coding DNA: TGCAGTGCTCACAGGGGAGATACGCAGTATTTT.

In nucleotides, the CDR3 is TGTGCCAGTAGTATCCCGGGACAGGGGGCATATGGCTACACCTTC. This gives the protein CASSIPGQGAYGYTF. The chain has TRBV19 and TRBJ1-2; 12 bases are a match to TRBD1. The junction had 4 bases not matched to a gene; V was cut back by 3 bases and J by 5 bases. Per the germline V gene, CDR1 is LNHDA and CDR2 is SQIVND (reference sequence). The CDR3 loop spans 15 amino acids.

The V call is TRBV6-6, the J call TRBJ1-4; tentatively, D is TRBD1 (6 bases). This CDR3 region has 15 residues. Germline V gives CDR1 MNHNY, CDR2 SVGAGI (reference sequence). V lost 4 bases to trimming and J lost 8 bases, with 17 bases between them. CDR3 region: CASSSRTEQTEKLFF. Here the CDR3 DNA reads TGTGCCAGCAGTTCCCGGACAGAACAGACCGAAAAACTGTTTTTT.

The chain has TRBV9 and TRBJ2-2; D gene unclear. Germline V gene sequence: CDR1 SGDLS, CDR2 YYNGEE. The CDR3 has 15 residues. Trimming removed 0 bases from V and 3 bases from J, with 9 bases in between. CDR3 sequence (DNA): TGTGCCAGCAGCGTAGGAATAGAGTACACCGGGGAGCTGTTTTTT. This sequence encodes CASSVGIEYTGELFF.

The chain couples TRBV5-1 to TRBJ2-3, with D possibly being TRBD2 (6 bases). CDR1 is SGHRS, CDR2 YFSETQ, per germline. V was cut by 3 bases and J by 3 bases, with 26 bases left in between. The CDR3 has 19 amino acids. The CDR3 region has the DNA TGCGCCAGCAGCTGGATGGAAACGGGACTTAACATCAAAACAGATACGCAGTATTTT. It yields the protein CASSWMETGLNIKTDTQYF.

Written as DNA, the CDR3 is TGTGCTAGTGGTTTGGCTCGGCGGGGTGAGCAGTTCTTC. This encodes CASGLARRGEQFF. The chain links TRBV12-5 to TRBJ2-1; D is possibly TRBD2 (6 bases). Germline V lookup: CDR1 LGHNT, CDR2 FRNRAP. Trimming took off 1 base at V and 9 bases at J, with 10 bases between the two ends. This CDR3 spans 13 amino acids.

The chain is built from TRBV7-2 and TRBJ2-1; D might be TRBD2 (7 bases). Trimming took 4 bases from V and 8 from J, leaving 18 bases between them. Germline V gene sequence: CDR1 SGHTA, CDR2 FQGNSA. The CDR3 sequence is 15 residues long. CDR3 nucleotide sequence: TGTGCCAGCAGCTCCAAGGCGGGGGCAGCGGATGAGCAGTTCTTC. This encodes CASSSKAGAADEQFF.

V gene TRBV7-9 combines with J gene TRBJ1-6, with 7 nucleotides matching TRBD1. Per germline, CDR1 SEHNR and CDR2 FQNEAQ (reference sequence). V gave up 5 bases and J gave up 5 bases; unmatched junction bases: 6. The CDR3 has 15 amino acids. The CDR3 is CASSRAGTDNSPLHF. In DNA form, the CDR3 reads TGTGCCAGCAGCCGTGCCGGGACAGATAATTCACCCCTCCACTTT.

The gene calls are TRBV6-6 and TRBJ1-5; a possible D gene is TRBD1 (5 bases). The germline V gene encodes CDR1 MNHNY and CDR2 SVGAGI (reference sequence). Trimming took off 7 bases at V and 1 base at J, with 14 bases between the two ends. The CDR3 length is 15 residues. DNA of the CDR3: TGTGCCAGCACCGACAGAGTTACAAGCAATCAGCCCCAGCATTTT. Translated, it gives CASTDRVTSNQPQHF.

The V call is TRBV9, the J call TRBJ1-2, with no clear D. The CDR3 has 14 amino acids. V was clipped by 0 bases and J by 12 bases, with 18 bases between them. The germline V gene has CDR1 SGDLS and CDR2 YYNGEE. For the CDR3, the DNA is TGTGCCAGCAGCGTAGTAATTCGAGGAAATGAGAACACCTTC. This gives the protein CASSVVIRGNENTF.

V is TRBV4-1 and J is TRBJ1-2; no firm D call. CDR1 is MGHRA, CDR2 YSYEKL, per germline. V lost 1 base, J lost 7 bases, and 7 bases lay in between. This CDR3 has 12 amino acids. CDR3: CASSQGYSGYTF. CDR3 sequence (DNA): TGCGCCAGCAGCCAAGGCTACAGTGGCTACACCTTC.

The rearrangement uses TRBV7-8 and TRBJ1-2, with 10 bases aligning to TRBD1. The J segment lost 6 bases and the V segment lost 6 bases, leaving 13 bases of the junction unmatched. CDR1 is SGHVS and CDR2 is FQNEAQ in the germline V gene. This CDR3 has 16 amino acids. CDR3 sequence: CASRRGGTGAAHGYTF. The CDR3, as DNA: TGTGCCAGCAGACGAGGGGGGACAGGGGCCGCGCATGGCTACACCTTC.

The V and J genes are TRBV19 and TRBJ1-2; 7 nucleotides line up with TRBD1. The CDR3 has 16 amino acids. The J segment lost 1 base and the V segment lost 3 bases, leaving 8 bases of the junction unmatched. Germline CDR1 and CDR2: LNHDA and SQIVND (reference sequence). This chain's CDR3 is CASSIPTGQVNYGYTF. DNA for the CDR3: TGTGCCAGTAGTATTCCTACCGGACAGGTTAACTATGGCTACACCTTC. The variable domain in full, with the rest retrieved from reference TRBV19 and TRBJ1-2, is DGGITQSPKYLFRKEGQNVTLSCEQNLNHDAMYWYRQDPGQGLRLIYYSQIVNDFQKGDIAEGYSVSREKKESFPLTVTSAQKNPTAFYLCASSIPTGQVNYGYTFGSGTRLTVV.

This chain uses TRBV9 with TRBJ1-2; D might be TRBD1 (6 bases). The germline V gene encodes CDR1 SGDLS and CDR2 YYNGEE. V lost 3 bases, J lost 6 bases, and 21 bases lay in between. This CDR3 spans 16 amino acids. CDR3 in amino acids: CASSETPGGRNDGYTF. The DNA for the CDR3 is TGTGCCAGCAGCGAAACGCCCGGGGGGCGGAATGATGGCTACACCTTC.

A single count supports this clone. The chain links TRBV6-5 to TRBJ2-2; D call uncertain. V was trimmed by 2 bases and J by 12 bases, leaving 13 bases between them. Germline V gene sequence: CDR1 MNHEY, CDR2 SVGAGI. The CDR3 runs 13 residues. CDR3 sequence: CASSYDPFSQLFF. The CDR3 bases are TGTGCCAGCAGTTACGACCCTTTTAGCCAGCTGTTTTTT.

The chain uses TRBV7-2 and TRBJ1-3; D is undetermined. The CDR3 consists of 14 residues. Germline V CDR1 and CDR2: SGHTA, FQGNSA. V was cut by 1 base and J by 7 bases, with 11 bases left in between. The CDR3 DNA is TGTGCCAGCAGCTTAGGTTACCCTCGGAACACCATATATTTT. Its protein product is CASSLGYPRNTIYF.

The chain has TRBV6-5 and TRBJ2-1; 15 nucleotides match TRBD2. Per germline, CDR1 MNHEY and CDR2 SVGAGI. This CDR3 spans 15 amino acids. V shed 4 bases and J 10 bases; nucleotides not matched to a gene: 5. CDR3 nucleotide sequence: TGTGCCAGCAGTTGGACTAGCGGGGGGGGAAGGGAGCAGTTCTTC. Translating it yields CASSWTSGGGREQFF.

V gene TRBV6-5 combines with J gene TRBJ1-2; possibly TRBD1 for D (5 bases). Between the trimmed V and J ends, which lost 2 bases and 5 bases, there was a span of 9 bases. The CDR3 is 13 residues long. The germline V gene encodes CDR1 MNHEY and CDR2 SVGAGI. The CDR3 DNA reads TGTGCCAGCAGTTACGACAGCCAATATGGCTACACCTTC. Protein sequence: CASSYDSQYGYTF.